Below, 23 T cell receptor beta chains from the same sample are listed, as sequenced in a study of T cell responses to AZD1222 COVID-19 vaccine. TCRdb's table, derived via immunoSEQ multiplex PCR, lists solely in-frame clones and lacks some. The table shows about 100,000 clones, with roughly 89% occurring only once. The material sequenced was peripheral blood, taken on day 0 of MenACWY control vaccination. These receptors came from an adult in good health.

The rearrangement links TRBV10-2 to TRBJ1-2; D not certain. The CDR3 totals 16 residues. Germline V gene data show CDR1 as WSHSY and CDR2 as SAAADI. Trimming removed 3 bases at V and 0 bases at J, with 14 bases between. The CDR3, as DNA: TGCGCCAGCAGTGAAATGGGTACCCTTACTAACTATGGCTACACCTTC. This codes for CASSEMGTLTNYGYTF.

This chain joins TRBV21-1 and TRBJ1-5; the table's TRBD1 call for D was not verified on the DNA. TRBV21-1 is listed as a pseudogene. The CDR3 runs 16 residues. In DNA form, the CDR3 reads TGTGCCAGCAGCAGGTCGACAGGGGTACGGAATCAGCCCCAGCATTTT. Translation: CASSRSTGVRNQPQHF.

The chain recombines TRBV5-1 with TRBJ2-3; tentative D call: TRBD1 (5 bases). With 0 bases removed from V and 2 bases from J, the gap between germline ends came to 16 bases. The CDR3 sequence is 17 residues long. Germline assignment: CDR1 SGHRS and CDR2 YFSETQ. The CDR3 region has the DNA TGCGCCAGCAGCTTGGGGGGCAGGGCCTCTTTCACAGATACGCAGTATTTT. Protein: CASSLGGRASFTDTQYF.

V and J are TRBV3-1 (or the pseudogene TRBV3-2) and TRBJ2-6; a possible D gene is TRBD2 (6 bases). The V and J ends lost 3 bases and 3 bases respectively, with 12 bases between them. The CDR3 extends over 16 amino acids. Germline V CDR1 and CDR2: LGHDT, YNNKEL (reference sequence). The DNA of the CDR3 is TGTGCCAGCAGCCACTCAAGGGGAGGTGGGGCCAACGTCCTGACTTTC. Protein: CASSHSRGGGANVLTF.

The V and J genes are TRBV18 and TRBJ2-3; 10 bases line up with TRBD1. CDR3 length: 16 residues. The J segment lost 5 bases and the V segment lost 2 bases, leaving 7 bases of the junction unmatched. Germline CDR1 KGHSH, CDR2 LQKENI. CDR3 DNA: TGTGCCAGCTCACCATCTCCAGGACAGGGGGTAGATACGCAGTATTTT. Translating it yields CASSPSPGQGVDTQYF.

This clone turned up a few times. The CDR3 reads CASSQRIQSYEQYF. The CDR3 region has the DNA TGTGCCAGCAGCCAGAGGATACAGAGCTACGAGCAGTACTTC. The rearrangement joins TRBV3-1 (or the pseudogene TRBV3-2) to TRBJ2-7; D gene unclear. Trimming left V 3 bases short and J 3 bases short, with 12 bases between. Germline lookup yields CDR1 LGHDT and CDR2 YNNKEL (reference sequence). The length of the CDR3 is 14 residues.

The chain recombines TRBV2 with TRBJ1-5, with no clear D. The CDR3 sequence is 13 residues long. The V and J ends lost 7 bases and 2 bases respectively, with 9 bases between them. In germline, CDR1 is SNHLY, CDR2 FYNNEI. The CDR3 protein is CASNGEGNQPQHF. The DNA of the CDR3 is TGTGCCAGCAACGGGGAAGGCAATCAGCCCCAGCATTTT.

V gene TRBV12-3 or TRBV12-4 combines with J gene TRBJ1-4; D gene ambiguous. The CDR3 consists of 9 residues. V was pared by 3 bases and J by 15 bases, with 5 bases between. The CDR3 DNA reads as TGTGCCAGCAGTTTGCAGTTGTTTTTT. This codes for CASSLQLFF.

V usage is TRBV10-2 and J usage is TRBJ2-7; 9 bases match TRBD1. Germline trimming cut 2 bases from V and 2 bases from J; bases unmatched to any gene: 7. Germline V gives CDR1 WSHSY, CDR2 SAAADI. The CDR3 is 16 residues long. The CDR3 sequence is CASSEGPGQGAYEQYF. The CDR3 bases are TGCGCCAGCAGTGAGGGACCGGGACAGGGAGCCTACGAGCAGTACTTC.

The gene calls are TRBV5-4 and TRBJ1-2; 8 nucleotides align to TRBD1. Trimming removed 3 bases from V and 7 bases from J; junction bases left unmatched: 8. CDR1 and CDR2 (germline): SGHNT, YYREEE (reference sequence). The CDR3 totals 14 residues. CDR3 region: CASSSRRGQFGYTF. The CDR3 DNA sequence: TGTGCCAGCAGCTCCCGCAGGGGGCAATTTGGCTACACCTTC.

This chain joins TRBV5-6 and TRBJ1-6, with TRBD1 matching 9 bases. The CDR3 contains 15 residues. With 4 bases clipped from V and 9 bases from J, the junction kept 8 bases outside the gene matches. The germline V gene has CDR1 SGHDT and CDR2 YYEEEE. CDR3 DNA: TGTGCCAGCAGCGTACCGGGACAGGGAATTTCACCCCTCCACTTT. This codes for CASSVPGQGISPLHF. Filled out from reference TRBV5-6 and TRBJ1-6, the complete variable domain reads DAGVTQSPTHLIKTRGQQVTLRCSPKSGHDTVSWYQQALGQGPQFIFQYYEEEERQRGNFPDRFSGHQFPNYSSELNVNALLLGDSALYLCASSVPGQGISPLHFGNGTRLTVT.

The chain is built from TRBV7-9 and TRBJ2-3, with D tentatively TRBD2 (5 bases). Trimming took 5 bases from V and 4 from J, leaving 13 bases between them. The CDR3 is made up of 14 amino acids. Looked up from germline, CDR1 is SEHNR and CDR2 is FQNEAQ (reference sequence). The CDR3 DNA reads as TGTGCCAGCAGCCCCACTAGTTTTCCAGATACGCAGTATTTT. Translating it yields CASSPTSFPDTQYF.

The genes are TRBV9 and TRBJ1-4, with unresolved D. V lost 0 bases, J lost 5 bases, and 8 bases lay in between. Germline CDR1 and CDR2: SGDLS and YYNGEE. This CDR3 has 14 amino acids. The CDR3: CASSVDVPNEKLFF. CDR3 coding DNA: TGTGCCAGCAGCGTAGACGTACCCAATGAAAAACTGTTTTTT.

This clone occurred many times. This chain links TRBV19 with TRBJ1-5; 7 bases match TRBD1. V trimming: 3 bases; J trimming: 4 bases; junction bases outside the gene matches: 9. The CDR3 contains 16 residues. The germline gives CDR1 LNHDA, CDR2 SQIVND (reference sequence). The CDR3, as DNA: TGTGCCAGTAGTATTGGGCGGGGACAGACGAATCAGCCCCAGCATTTT. Translated, it gives CASSIGRGQTNQPQHF.

The chain employs TRBV7-9 and TRBJ2-1; 10 bases line up with TRBD1. Germline CDR1 and CDR2: SEHNR and FQNEAQ (reference sequence). The CDR3 runs to 15 residues. J lost 4 bases, V lost 4 bases, and 4 bases had no gene match. The CDR3: CASSSGTGAYNEQFF. The CDR3 DNA reads TGTGCCAGCAGCTCCGGGACAGGGGCATACAATGAGCAGTTCTTC.

The chain couples TRBV27 to TRBJ1-5; D is uncertain. V gave up 6 bases and J gave up 7 bases, with 19 bases separating them. CDR1 is MNHEY, CDR2 SMNVEV, per germline (reference sequence). The CDR3 extends over 15 amino acids. The CDR3 sequence is CASRRPSISGQPQHF. In nucleotides, the CDR3 is TGTGCCAGCAGGCGTCCGTCAATTTCTGGGCAGCCCCAGCATTTT.

This chain uses TRBV7-9 with TRBJ1-1; D is uncertain. The germline V gene encodes CDR1 SEHNR and CDR2 FQNEAQ (reference sequence). V was shortened by 5 bases and J by 3 bases, with 13 bases between the two germline ends. The CDR3 consists of 14 residues. The CDR3 region is CASSPHGRDTEAFF. The CDR3 DNA reads TGTGCCAGCAGCCCCCACGGGCGGGACACTGAAGCTTTCTTT. The full variable domain, its missing parts supplied by reference TRBV7-9 and TRBJ1-1, is DTGVSQNPRHKITKRGQNVTFRCDPISEHNRLYWYRQTLGQGPEFLTYFQNEAQLEKSRLLSDRFSAERPKGSFSTLEIQRTEQGDSAMYLCASSPHGRDTEAFFGQGTRLTVV.

The chain is built from TRBV3-1 (or the pseudogene TRBV3-2) and TRBJ2-7; D possibly corresponds to TRBD1 (5 bases). The CDR3 totals 15 residues. Trimming stripped 0 bases from V and 2 bases from J, with 11 bases between. The germline V gene has CDR1 LGHDT and CDR2 YNNKEL (reference sequence). The CDR3 coding sequence is TGTGCCAGCAGCCAAGACGGCGCAGGGACCTACGAGCAGTACTTC. Protein: CASSQDGAGTYEQYF.

V and J are TRBV5-1 and TRBJ1-1, with TRBD1 as a possible D gene (6 bases). Germline CDR1 and CDR2: SGHRS and YFSETQ. The CDR3 runs 14 residues. With 4 bases removed from V and 2 bases from J, the gap between germline ends came to 12 bases. The CDR3 sequence is CASSPTGGNTEAFF. CDR3 nucleotides: TGCGCCAGCAGCCCGACCGGGGGCAACACTGAAGCTTTCTTT.

The chain recombines TRBV5-1 with TRBJ2-7; D is perhaps TRBD1 (5 bases). Per germline, CDR1 SGHRS and CDR2 YFSETQ. CDR3 size: 14 residues. The V and J ends lost 5 bases and 4 bases respectively, with 16 bases between them. The CDR3 here is CASSRDRATYEQYF. The CDR3 region has the DNA TGCGCCAGCAGTCGCGACAGAGCGACTTACGAGCAGTACTTC.

This clone was counted once. The genes are TRBV7-2 and TRBJ2-1; 13 bases are a match to TRBD2. Germline V CDR1 and CDR2: SGHTA, FQGNSA. V dropped 4 bases and J dropped 7; count of bases not matched to a gene: 4. The CDR3 is 15 residues long. CDR3 sequence: CASSWTSGGANEQFF. The CDR3 DNA is TGTGCCAGCAGCTGGACTAGCGGGGGCGCAAATGAGCAGTTCTTC. Supplemented by reference TRBV7-2 and TRBJ2-1, the full variable domain reads GAGVSQSPSNKVTEKGKDVELRCDPISGHTALYWYRQSLGQGLEFLIYFQGNSAPDKSGLPSDRFSAERTGGSVSTLTIQRTQQEDSAVYLCASSWTSGGANEQFFGPGTRLTVL.

The chain recombines TRBV6-5 with TRBJ1-1, with 9 nucleotides matching TRBD1. There are 13 residues in the CDR3. The ends lost 5 bases at V and 5 bases at J; junction bases unmatched: 3. CDR1 and CDR2 (germline): MNHEY, SVGAGI. CDR3: CASSRQGGTEAFF. The CDR3 DNA reads as TGTGCCAGCAGTCGACAGGGGGGGACTGAAGCTTTCTTT.

The chain uses TRBV11-2 and TRBJ1-4, with D possibly matching TRBD1 (5 bases). Trimming took 5 bases from V and 5 from J, leaving 18 bases between them. The CDR3 length is 16 residues. From germline, CDR1 is SGHAT and CDR2 FQNNGV. CDR3 nucleotides: TGTGCCAGCAGCAACCTGGACGAACAGGCAAATGAAAAACTGTTTTTT. The encoded protein is CASSNLDEQANEKLFF.